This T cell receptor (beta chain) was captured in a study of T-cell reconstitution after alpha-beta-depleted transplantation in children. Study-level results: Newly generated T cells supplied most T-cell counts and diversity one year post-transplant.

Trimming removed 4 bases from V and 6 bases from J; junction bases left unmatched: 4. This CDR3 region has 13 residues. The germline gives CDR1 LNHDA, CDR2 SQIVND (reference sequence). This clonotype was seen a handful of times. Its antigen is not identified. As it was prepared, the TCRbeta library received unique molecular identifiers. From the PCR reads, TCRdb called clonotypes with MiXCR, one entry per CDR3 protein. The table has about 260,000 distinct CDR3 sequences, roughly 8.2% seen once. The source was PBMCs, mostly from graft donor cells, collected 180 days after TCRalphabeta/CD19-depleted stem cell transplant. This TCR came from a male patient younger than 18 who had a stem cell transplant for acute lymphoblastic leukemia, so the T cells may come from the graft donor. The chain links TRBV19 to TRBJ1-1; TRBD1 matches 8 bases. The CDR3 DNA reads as TGTGCCAGTAGTAGGCAGGGGGCGGCTGAAGCTTTCTTT. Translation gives CASSRQGAAEAFF.